The present T cell receptor (beta chain) was sequenced within a study of CD8 T cells in Susac syndrome. Background on the study: Treatment status at blood draw for the Susac syndrome patients was therapy-naive, corticosteroids, or intravenous immunoglobulin alone. Study observations and caveats: The number of individuals included in the study's TCR sequencing and HLA analysis was acknowledged as relatively small.

Random hexamers were used to reverse transcribe the RNA input (about 0.5 to 1 ug). The amplification used immunoSEQ multiplex PCR on TCR beta CDR3; it spanned 54 Vbeta and 13 Jbeta. Each CDR3 protein gets one entry after TCRdb re-called the immunoSEQ multiplex PCR reads with MiXCR. The sample yields 75,000 to 80,000 distinct CDR3 sequences, roughly 94% seen once. The CDR3 has 10 residues. CDR1 and CDR2 from the germline V gene are MNHNS and SASEGT. V was clipped by 3 bases and J by 11 bases, with 7 bases between them. As concerns this clonotype: Its specificity is not known.

The origin of this receptor is a human donor with Susac syndrome. The chain employs TRBV6-1 and TRBJ1-1; D is unclear. Sequencing was performed on CD8+ T cells from PBMCs. The CDR3 nucleotides are TGTGCCAGCAGTGAGCCGGAGGCTTTCTTT. This sequence encodes CASSEPEAFF.